The subject of this entry is one T cell receptor beta chain. Germline V CDR1 and CDR2: MNHEY, SVGAGI. CDR3 size: 16 residues. Trimming removed 2 bases from V and 9 bases from J, with 17 bases in between. Clones were read by immunoSEQ multiplex PCR, and TCRdb kept only the in-frame ones, dropping some. The sample records under 200,000 clones, around three quarters being singletons. This entry comes from a study of blood T cell repertoires in COVID-19. Study information: Sites across the United States, Italy and Spain contributed samples from acute and convalescent COVID-19. PBMCs, B-cell-depleted T cells, or T cells provided the cDNA or gDNA that made up the material.

This clonotype was obtained from a woman in her 70s in a cohort exposed to, infected with or recovered from COVID-19 (not recorded which). The chain employs TRBV6-5 and TRBJ1-6; possible D gene TRBD1, 6 bases. Sequencing was performed on PBMCs or T cells enriched from blood (not recorded which). CDR3 nucleotides: TGTGCCAGCAGTTACGGCTCAGGGGAAGGTAGTTCACCCCTCCACTTT. Translated: CASSYGSGEGSSPLHF.